The clone carrying this TCR beta chain was picked up one time. Its antigen is unknown. This specimen comes from a study of cytomegalovirus exposure and HLA in healthy donors. Looking at the study overall: An earlier analysis found 100 million or so unique TCR beta sequences from about 190 million T cells.

The study ran its PCR with 60 Vbeta and 13 Jbeta primers. Assay used: immunoSEQ multiplex PCR; TCRdb lists only in-frame clones, some missing. The repertoire consists of some 130,000 clones, with less than 85% occurring once and the leading ten covering 1%. Notes on the study in general: Cytomegalovirus-associated status was assigned to around 160 TCR beta chains.

Sequencing was performed on PBMCs. The TCR comes from a man aged 40-50 years in good health and CMV-seronegative.

The chain's CDR3 is CATSRQSGDTQYF. DNA of the CDR3: TGTGCCACCAGCAGGCAATCGGGAGATACGCAGTATTTT. The rearrangement joins TRBV15 to TRBJ2-3, with D hard to call. The germline V gene encodes CDR1 LNHNV and CDR2 YYDKDF (reference sequence). The V end lost 3 bases, the J end lost 5 bases, and 9 bases lay between the germline ends. The CDR3 extends over 13 amino acids.